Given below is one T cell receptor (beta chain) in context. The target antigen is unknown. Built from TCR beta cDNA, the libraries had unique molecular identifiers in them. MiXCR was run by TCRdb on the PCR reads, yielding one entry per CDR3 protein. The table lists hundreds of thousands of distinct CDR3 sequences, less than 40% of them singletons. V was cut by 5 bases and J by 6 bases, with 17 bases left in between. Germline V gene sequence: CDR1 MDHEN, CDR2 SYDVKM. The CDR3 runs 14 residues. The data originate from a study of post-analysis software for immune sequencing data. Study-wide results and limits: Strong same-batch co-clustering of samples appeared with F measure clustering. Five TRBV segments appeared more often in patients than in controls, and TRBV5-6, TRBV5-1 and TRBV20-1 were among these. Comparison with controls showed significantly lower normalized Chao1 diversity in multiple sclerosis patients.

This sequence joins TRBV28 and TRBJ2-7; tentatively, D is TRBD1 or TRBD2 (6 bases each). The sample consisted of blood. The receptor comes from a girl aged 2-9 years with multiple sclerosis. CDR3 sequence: CASSGGTIRVEQYF. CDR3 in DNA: TGTGCCAGCAGTGGGGGGACAATCCGGGTCGAGCAGTACTTC.